Included here is one T cell receptor beta chain sequence, with context. What it recognizes is unknown. Genomic DNA constituted the template upon which TCR beta VDJ and CDR3 profiling was performed. TCRdb used MiXCR to reprocess the reads, holding one entry per CDR3 protein. The sample comprises 150,000 to 200,000 distinct CDR3 sequences, 71% of which are singletons, and approximately 50% rests with the top ten. The CDR3 is made up of 15 amino acids. Per germline, CDR1 SGHTA and CDR2 FQGNSA. After removal of 5 bases from V and 0 bases from J, the junction contained 1 base not matched to a gene. Those patients picked for sequencing had displayed CD8+CD57+ cell expansion on flow cytometry. Severe acquired aplastic anemia was the diagnosis recorded for all patients. All patients were therapy-naive when blood was sampled. These data originate in a study of CD8+CD57+ T cells in acquired aplastic anemia. Study-wide findings and caveats: Between patients and controls, CD8+ Simpson's diversity did not vary significantly. Patients had approximately 30 CD8+ CDR3 sequences in common with controls (the shared set).

Sequenced material: sorted CD4+, CD8+, or CD8+CD57+ T cells (not recorded which) from PBMCs. J is TRBJ2-2 and V is TRBV7-2; 9 nucleotides match TRBD2. This receptor was taken from a human donor with aplastic anemia. As DNA, the CDR3 is TGTGCCAGCAGCCGACTAGCGGCGAACACCGGGGAGCTGTTTTTT. Translating it yields CASSRLAANTGELFF.